This T cell receptor (beta chain) stems from a study of cytomegalovirus exposure and HLA in healthy donors. Study findings and constraints: The authors later found TCR association rates varying by HLA locus, with DRB1 most and HLA-C fewest. With later analysis, a missense DCLRE1C variant became linked to TCR beta V- and J-gene trimming. In a later analysis, at a false discovery rate of 0.05, about 15,000 TCR beta sequences were associated with HLA alleles. The classifier was said to identify cytomegalovirus status with high specificity and sensitivity.

On this clone itself: Its target is not known.

The V end lost 0 bases, the J end lost 3 bases, and 13 bases lay between the germline ends. The CDR3 totals 15 residues. CDR1 and CDR2 from the germline V gene are SGHNT and YYREEE (reference sequence). PCR amplification relied on 60 Vbeta primers (plus 13 Jbeta primers). The assay was immunoSEQ multiplex PCR, and TCRdb's table has in-frame clones only and misses some. This table holds about 130,000 clones, about 74% found once. The chain has TRBV5-4 and TRBJ2-7; TRBD2 is a possible D gene (5 bases). The specimen sequenced was PBMCs. The sequence came from a man in his forties or fifties in good health and CMV-seropositive. CDR3 sequence: CASSLELAPHYEQYF. The CDR3 nucleotides are TGTGCCAGCAGCTTGGAATTAGCGCCCCACTACGAGCAGTACTTC. Filled out from reference TRBV5-4 and TRBJ2-7, the complete variable domain reads ETGVTQSPTHLIKTRGQQVTLRCSSQSGHNTVSWYQQALGQGPQFIFQYYREEENGRGNFPPRFSGLQFPNYSSELNVNALELDDSALYLCASSLELAPHYEQYFGPGTRLTVT.